This TCR beta chain was identified during a study of blood T cell repertoires in COVID-19. Overall study: Sample material is recorded as cDNA or gDNA derived from T cells, B-cell-depleted T cells, or PBMCs.

In the authors' workflow: Using reference gene primer amplification, nucleated cell counts were estimated. Sequencing was performed with immunoSEQ multiplex PCR; in TCRdb, only in-frame clones are kept and a portion is missing. V and J calls and clone size follow that table, whereas D and trimming were derived from the DNA. The table records 150,000 to 200,000 clones, more than 65% of them present only once. V was pared by 3 bases and J by 3 bases, with 12 bases between. The germline CDR1 and CDR2 sequences are MNHNS and SASEGT. The CDR3 extends over 15 amino acids. The TCR originated in a woman aged 60-70 years with COVID-19, enrolled during active disease. The sample taken for sequencing was peripheral blood. V is TRBV6-1 and J is TRBJ2-1; D is perhaps TRBD2 (7 bases). CDR3 sequence (DNA): TGTGCCAGCAGTGATACGGGGGGCTACTACAATGAGCAGTTCTTC. Amino acid sequence: CASSDTGGYYNEQFF.